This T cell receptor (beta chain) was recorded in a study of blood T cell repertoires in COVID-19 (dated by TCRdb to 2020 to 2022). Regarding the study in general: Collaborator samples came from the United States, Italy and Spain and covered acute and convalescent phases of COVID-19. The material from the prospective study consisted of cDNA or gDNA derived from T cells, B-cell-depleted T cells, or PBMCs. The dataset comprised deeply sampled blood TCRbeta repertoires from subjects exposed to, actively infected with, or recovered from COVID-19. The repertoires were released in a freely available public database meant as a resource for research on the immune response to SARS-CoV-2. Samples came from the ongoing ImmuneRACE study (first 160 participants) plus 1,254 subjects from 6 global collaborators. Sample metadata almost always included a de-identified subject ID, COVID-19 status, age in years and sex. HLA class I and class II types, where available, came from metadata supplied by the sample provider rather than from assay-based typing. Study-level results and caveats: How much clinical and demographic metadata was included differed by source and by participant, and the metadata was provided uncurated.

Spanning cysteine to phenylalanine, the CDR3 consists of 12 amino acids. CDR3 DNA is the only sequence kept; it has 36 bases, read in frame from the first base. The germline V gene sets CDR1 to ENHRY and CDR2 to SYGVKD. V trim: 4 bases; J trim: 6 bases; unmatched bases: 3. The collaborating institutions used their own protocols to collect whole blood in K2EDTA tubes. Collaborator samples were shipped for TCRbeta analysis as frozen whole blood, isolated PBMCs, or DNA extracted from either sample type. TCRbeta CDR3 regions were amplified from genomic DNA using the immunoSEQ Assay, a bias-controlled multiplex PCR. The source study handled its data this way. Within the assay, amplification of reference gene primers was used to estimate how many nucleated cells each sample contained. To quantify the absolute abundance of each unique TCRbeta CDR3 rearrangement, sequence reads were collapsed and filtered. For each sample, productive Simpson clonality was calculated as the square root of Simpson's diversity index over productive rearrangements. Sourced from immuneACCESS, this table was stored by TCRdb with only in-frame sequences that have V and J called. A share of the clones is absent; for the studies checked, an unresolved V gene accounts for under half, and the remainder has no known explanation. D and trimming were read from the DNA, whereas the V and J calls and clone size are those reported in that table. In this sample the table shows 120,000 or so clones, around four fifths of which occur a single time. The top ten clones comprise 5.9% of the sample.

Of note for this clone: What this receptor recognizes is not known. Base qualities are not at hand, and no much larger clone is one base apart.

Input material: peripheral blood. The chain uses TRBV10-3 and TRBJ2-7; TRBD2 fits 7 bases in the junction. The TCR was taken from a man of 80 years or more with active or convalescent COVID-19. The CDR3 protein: CAISGTGGEQYF. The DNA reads TGTGCCATCAGTGGAACGGGGGGCGAGCAGTACTTC.